Described below is a single T cell receptor beta chain sequence and its context. The source of the sample is a study of T cell changes during pregnancy in multiple sclerosis. Repertoires were generated with immunoSEQ multiplex PCR, while TCRdb's copy carries only in-frame clones and drops some. Here the sample spans about 39,000 clones, around 92% being singletons. The source was CD8+ T cells from peripheral blood mononuclear cells, collected before pregnancy. The TCR was taken from a female donor with multiple sclerosis, enrolled in a pregnancy study.

CDR3 in amino acids: CASRPTSGGVNEQFF. CDR3 nucleotides: TGTGCCAGCAGGCCGACTAGCGGGGGGGTTAATGAGCAGTTCTTC. This chain uses TRBV9 with TRBJ2-1, with 14 bases that match TRBD2. Germline CDR1 SGDLS, CDR2 YYNGEE. The CDR3 sequence is 15 residues long. V was pared by 5 bases and J by 7 bases, with 5 bases of the junction left unmatched. Full variable domain (outside the CDR3, taken from reference TRBV9 and TRBJ2-1): DSGVTQTPKHLITATGQRVTLRCSPRSGDLSVYWYQQSLDQGLQFLIQYYNGEERAKGNILERFSAQQFPDLHSELNLSSLELGDSALYFCASRPTSGGVNEQFFGPGTRLTVL.